A selection of T cell receptor beta chains follows, all from one sample in a study of cytomegalovirus exposure and HLA in healthy donors. Method: immunoSEQ multiplex PCR; TCRdb's copy keeps in-frame clones and lacks some. The sample shows about 130,000 clones, approximately 85% of them seen only once. Sequencing was performed on PBMCs. These receptors originate from a boy younger than 18 in good health and CMV-seronegative. Both conserved end residues are part of each CDR3. The D gene is left open where the match is weak. Size values are once, few and many counts, or a class for expanded clones, and some rows have none.

d_gene: -; j_gene: TRBJ2-1; v_gene: TRBV9; abundance: -; len: 14; CDR3aa: CASSRGFSYNEQFF; CDR3nt: TGTGCCAGCAGTAGGGGGTTCTCCTACAATGAGCAGTTCTTC
d_gene: TRBD2; j_gene: TRBJ2-7; v_gene: TRBV27; abundance: once; len: 16; CDR3aa: CASSLLTTAGEIEQYF; CDR3nt: TGTGCCAGCAGTTTATTAACGACAGCGGGAGAGATCGAGCAGTACTTC
d_gene: TRBD1; j_gene: TRBJ2-1; v_gene: TRBV7-3; abundance: -; len: 15; CDR3aa: CASSSYADRGDEQFF; CDR3nt: TGTGCCAGCAGCAGTTACGCCGACAGGGGGGATGAGCAGTTCTTC
d_gene: -; j_gene: TRBJ1-2; v_gene: TRBV27; abundance: -; len: 15; CDR3aa: CASSLSRGWSHGYTF; CDR3nt: TGTGCCAGCAGTTTAAGCCGGGGGTGGTCCCATGGCTACACCTTC
d_gene: TRBD1; j_gene: TRBJ1-1; v_gene: TRBV2; abundance: -; len: 14; CDR3aa: CASSRDRRNTEAFF; CDR3nt: TGTGCCAGCAGCAGGGACAGGAGGAACACTGAAGCTTTCTTT
d_gene: TRBD1; j_gene: TRBJ1-2; v_gene: TRBV5-1; abundance: -; len: 16; CDR3aa: CASSFYPGQGGYGYTF; CDR3nt: TGCGCCAGCAGCTTCTATCCGGGACAGGGGGGCTATGGCTACACCTTC
d_gene: -; j_gene: TRBJ1-2; v_gene: TRBV7-9; abundance: -; len: 14; CDR3aa: CASSLELSAYGYTF; CDR3nt: TGTGCCAGCAGCTTAGAACTGTCCGCCTATGGCTACACCTTC
d_gene: TRBD1; j_gene: TRBJ1-1; v_gene: TRBV23-1; abundance: -; len: 16; CDR3aa: CASMNRGRVKDTEAFF; CDR3nt: TGCGCCAGCATGAACAGGGGGAGGGTGAAGGACACTGAAGCTTTCTTT
d_gene: -; j_gene: TRBJ2-7; v_gene: TRBV7-2; abundance: once; len: 14; CDR3aa: CASSLNRLNHEQYF; CDR3nt: TGTGCCAGCAGCTTAAACAGGTTAAACCACGAGCAGTACTTC
d_gene: TRBD2; j_gene: TRBJ2-2; v_gene: TRBV11-1; abundance: -; len: 16; CDR3aa: CASSLATSVNTGELFF; CDR3nt: TGTGCCAGCAGCCTTGCAACTAGCGTGAACACCGGGGAGCTGTTTTTT
d_gene: TRBD2; j_gene: TRBJ2-1; v_gene: TRBV4-3; abundance: -; len: 17; CDR3aa: CASSQTSSGQSYNEQFF; CDR3nt: TGCGCCAGCAGCCAAACCTCTAGCGGTCAGTCCTACAATGAGCAGTTCTTC
d_gene: TRBD1; j_gene: TRBJ2-7; v_gene: TRBV7-9; abundance: -; len: 14; CDR3aa: CSSSSGTEPYEQYF; CDR3nt: TGTTCCAGCAGTTCCGGGACAGAGCCATACGAGCAGTACTTC
d_gene: -; j_gene: TRBJ2-6; v_gene: TRBV5-4; abundance: few; len: 15; CDR3aa: CASSFSVSGANVLTF; CDR3nt: TGTGCCAGCAGCTTCTCCGTGTCTGGGGCCAACGTCCTGACTTTC